This TCR beta chain was sequenced for a study of CD8 T cells in ankylosing spondylitis. Concerning this clonotype: Its matching antigen is unknown.

Findings of the study overall: Characteristic, it appeared, of ankylosing spondylitis blood was a TCR beta motif of about eight highly homologous variants. In reactive arthritis synovial fluid and blood, some motif variants had been reported before. Significant enrichment of disease-linked clones was reported in matched ankylosing spondylitis synovial fluid. Relatively rare in peripheral blood, disease-linked clones were also CD8+.

Libraries for TCR beta were made by quantitative 5'-RACE with molecular barcodes. MiXCR was run by TCRdb on the 5' RACE reads, yielding one entry per CDR3 protein. The sample has about 450,000 distinct CDR3 sequences; 26% are singletons. This CDR3 spans 14 amino acids. CDR1 and CDR2 from the germline V gene are MNHNS and SASEGT. The junction had 1 base not matched to a gene; V was cut back by 6 bases and J by 3 bases. Sample: blood, either unsorted or a sorted T cell fraction (not recorded which). This TCR was sampled from a male donor with ankylosing spondylitis. The chain employs TRBV6-1 and TRBJ2-7; 14 bases align to TRBD2. DNA for the CDR3: TGTGCCAGCAGGGGGACTAGCGGGAGCTACGAGCAGTACTTC. As protein: CASRGTSGSYEQYF.